This record covers a single T cell receptor (beta chain). CDR3 length equals 13 residues. Germline V gene lookup returns CDR1 GTSNPN and CDR2 SVGIG (reference sequence). The ends were cut back, 1 base at V and 10 bases at J, with 16 bases in the middle. These data come from a study of control samples from healthy donors and cancer patients. This table comes from immunoSEQ multiplex PCR, and its TCRdb copy is limited to in-frame clones, with some not included. The sample gives about 100,000 clones, approximately 82% of which show up once; 6% to 8% is in the top ten. The TCR was taken from a man in his late teens or twenties in good health. The V and J genes are TRBV30 and TRBJ1-2; D is uncertain. Sequenced sample: blood. This chain's CDR3 is CAWSADISKDYTF. The CDR3 DNA is TGTGCCTGGAGTGCCGACATATCCAAGGACTACACCTTC.